Below are 25 T cell receptor beta chains sequenced from a single sample in a study of molecular identifiers for immune sequencing clone quantification. TCRdb used MiXCR to reprocess the PCR reads, holding one entry per CDR3 protein. Found here are over 50,000 distinct CDR3 sequences, just over 35% of them singletons; the top ten hold 3% to 4%. Sequenced: naive CD8+ T cells from blood, with Jurkat cell RNA spiked in. As to subset: FACS-sorted CD8+CD4-CCR7+CD45RA+ naive T cells. These receptors originate from a human donor in good health. Some libraries in this study had Jurkat cell RNA spiked in.

The chain is built from TRBV2 and TRBJ2-7; 10 bases agree with TRBD2. This CDR3 is 17 amino acids long. V shed 8 bases, J shed 0 bases, and the junction held 13 bases outside the gene matches. CDR1 and CDR2 (germline): SNHLY, FYNNEI. CDR3 region: CASSSWTSGTPSYEQYF. CDR3 in DNA: TGTGCCAGCTCTTCATGGACTAGCGGAACTCCCTCCTACGAGCAGTACTTC.

The count of this clonotype is one. This chain uses TRBV4-1 with TRBJ1-4; a weak D match, TRBD1 (6 bases). V was cut by 3 bases and J by 10 bases, with 18 bases left in between. The germline CDR1 and CDR2 sequences are MGHRA and YSYEKL. The length of the CDR3 is 15 residues. The CDR3 nucleotides read TGCGCCAGCAGCCACTACTCCAGGGGTGGCGGAAAACTGTTTTTT. Translated: CASSHYSRGGGKLFF.

Concerning this clonotype itself: A much larger clone is a single base away; this may be a read error. The J gene is TRBJ1-1, the V gene TRBV7-9; perhaps TRBD1 as D (5 bases). V lost 5 bases, J lost 6 bases, and 13 bases lay in between. The germline V gene has CDR1 SEHNR and CDR2 FQNEAQ (reference sequence). The CDR3 sequence is 13 residues long. CDR3 DNA sequence: TGTGCCAGCAGCCGGGGGTACACGGCTGAAGCTTTCTTT. Its protein is CASSRGYTAEAFF. The whole variable domain, remainder taken from reference TRBV7-9 and TRBJ1-1, is DTGVSQNPRHKITKRGQNVTFRCDPISEHNRLYWYRQTLGQGPEFLTYFQNEAQLEKSRLLSDRFSAERPKGSFSTLEIQRTEQGDSAMYLCASSRGYTAEAFFGQGTRLTVV.

In the case of this clonotype: One junction end does not reproduce the germline sequence, and a read error may be involved. The gene calls are TRBV6-1 and TRBJ2-6; TRBD1 aligns across 12 bases. The CDR3 spans 17 residues. Per germline, CDR1 MNHNS and CDR2 SASEGT. CDR3 sequence reads: CASSEGQGAPGANDLTF. As DNA, the CDR3 is TGTGCCAGCAGTGAGGGACAGGGGGCCCCTGGGGCCAACGACCTGACTTTC.

The chain carries TRBV3-1 and TRBJ1-6, with D unclear. The CDR3 runs to 18 residues. From germline, CDR1 is LGHDT and CDR2 YNNKEL (reference sequence). V was trimmed by 0 bases and J by 5 bases, leaving 17 bases between them. The CDR3 sequence is CASSQDVPLEWDNSPLHF. The CDR3 DNA sequence: TGTGCCAGCAGCCAAGATGTACCCCTGGAATGGGATAATTCACCCCTCCACTTT.

This chain links TRBV3-1 with TRBJ1-1; 9 bases fit TRBD1. The CDR3 is 18 amino acids. Germline V gene sequence: CDR1 LGHDT, CDR2 YNNKEL (reference sequence). The J segment lost 0 bases and the V segment lost 0 bases, leaving 8 bases of the junction unmatched. The CDR3 spells CASSQDRGTGRLNTEAFF. CDR3 coding DNA: TGTGCCAGCAGCCAAGATAGGGGGACAGGGCGATTGAACACTGAAGCTTTCTTT.

This clonotype was seen a few times. The chain uses TRBV2 and TRBJ1-4; TRBD1 is a possible D gene (5 bases). Trimming removed 3 bases from V and 4 bases from J, with 18 bases in between. From germline, CDR1 is SNHLY and CDR2 FYNNEI. The CDR3 sequence is 17 residues long. The CDR3 nucleotides are TGTGCCAGCAGTGACCTCGCCGTTGGGGGACTTAATGAAAAACTGTTTTTT. Translated: CASSDLAVGGLNEKLFF.

To note about this clonotype: At one boundary the junction diverges from the germline segment, which might be a read error. The chain carries TRBV27 and TRBJ2-5; D remains ambiguous. The CDR3 loop spans 15 amino acids. The germline gives CDR1 MNHEY, CDR2 SMNVEV (reference sequence). The CDR3 DNA is TGTGCCAGCAGCCGCTTGCTGAGCAGCCAAGAGACCCAGAACTTC. It yields the protein CASSRLLSSQETQNF.

V gene TRBV28 combines with J gene TRBJ2-7; TRBD1 aligns across 7 bases. CDR3 length equals 15 residues. Germline trimming cut 0 bases from V and 5 bases from J; bases unmatched to any gene: 7. Germline lookup yields CDR1 MDHEN and CDR2 SYDVKM. The CDR3 DNA is TGTGCCAGCAGTTTATGGGTAGGGGGCACCGACGAGCAGTACTTC. It yields the protein CASSLWVGGTDEQYF.

Note on this clonotype: Compared with germline, one end of the junction differs, possibly owing to a read error. This sequence joins TRBV5-1 and TRBJ2-7; D is unresolved. Germline V gene lookup returns CDR1 SGHRS and CDR2 YFSETQ. This CDR3 has 15 amino acids. CDR3 region: CASNLASSGGYEQYF. The CDR3 bases are TGCGCCAGCAACTTGGCCTCTAGTGGTGGCTACGAGCAGTACTTC.

This clonotype came up many times. This chain connects TRBV7-2 to TRBJ2-3; TRBD2 matches at 7 bases. Losses at the gene ends were 3 bases for V and 3 bases for J; bases not matched to a gene: 6. Germline CDR1 SGHTA, CDR2 FQGNSA. The CDR3 is 15 residues long. CDR3 DNA: TGTGCCAGCAGCTTCGTGGGAGGGCCTACAGATACGCAGTATTTT. It encodes CASSFVGGPTDTQYF.

This clonotype was observed a handful of times. This chain uses TRBV2 with TRBJ2-7, with D possibly TRBD2 on 6 matching bases. Trimming took off 3 bases at V and 12 bases at J, with 9 bases between the two ends. This CDR3 has 10 residues. Germline V gene sequence: CDR1 SNHLY, CDR2 FYNNEI. As DNA, the CDR3 is TGTGCCAGCAGTGAGACTAGTCGGTACTTC. This sequence encodes CASSETSRYF.

This clonotype has at least ten counts. The chain couples TRBV7-8 to TRBJ2-2; unclear D gene. CDR3 length: 12 amino acids. Germline values: CDR1 SGHVS, CDR2 FQNEAQ. V was clipped by 6 bases and J by 6 bases, with 8 bases between them. The CDR3 protein is CASREGSGELFF. DNA of the CDR3: TGTGCCAGCAGGGAAGGTTCCGGGGAGCTGTTTTTT.

Notes on this clonotype: Because the CDR3 is missing its conserved closing phenylalanine or tryptophan, this is likely a read error. This chain uses TRBV5-1 with TRBJ2-7; unclear D gene. CDR3 length: 11 amino acids. The germline gives CDR1 SGHRS, CDR2 YFSETQ. With 7 bases removed from V and 4 bases from J, the gap between germline ends came to 9 bases. The CDR3: CASHVGYEQYL. DNA of the CDR3: TGCGCCAGCCACGTGGGGTACGAGCAGTACCTC.

As concerns this clonotype: A much larger clonotype is one base distant, so this may be a read error. The chain combines TRBV25-1 with TRBJ1-5, with TRBD1 as a possible D gene (5 bases). The V gene's germline CDR1 is MGHDK and CDR2 SYGVNS. There are 15 residues in the CDR3. Here the CDR3 DNA reads TGTGCCAGCAGTGAATATAACGCCCCGGGGGTGCCCCAGCAATTT. It codes for CASSEYNAPGVPQQF.

In regard to this clonotype: A read error may explain this, as a much larger clone is one base away. The CDR3 nucleotides are TGTGCCACCAGAGATTGGGACAGGGACACCGGGGAGCTGTTTTTT. Its protein is CATRDWDRDTGELFF. The rearrangement links TRBV24-1 to TRBJ2-2, with 9 bases lining up with TRBD1. The CDR3 is 15 amino acids. Germline CDR1 reads KGHDR; CDR2 reads SFDVKD.

This clonotype was counted between two and nine times. Germline is not matched at one junction end, which may reflect a read error. The chain links TRBV29-1 to TRBJ1-1, with D possibly TRBD1 on 5 matching bases. This CDR3 contains 14 residues. CDR1 is SQVTM and CDR2 is ANQGSEA in the germline V gene. The CDR3 DNA follows: TGCAGCGTTAGGGGACGCAGCCACGACACTGGAGCTTTCTTT. Translation gives CSVRGRSHDTGAFF.

Points on this clonotype: Germline is not matched at one junction end, which may reflect a read error. The V call is TRBV28, the J call TRBJ2-5; D remains ambiguous. Germline-derived CDR1 and CDR2 are MDHEN and SYDVKM. The CDR3 is made up of 13 amino acids. This CDR3 is CACSLMGQETQYF. The CDR3 region has the DNA TGTGCCTGCAGTTTAATGGGGCAAGAGACCCAGTACTTC.

The chain couples TRBV19 to TRBJ2-7; D possibly uses TRBD1 or TRBD2 (5 bases each). Trimming removed 1 base from V and 3 bases from J, with 10 bases in between. This CDR3 has 14 amino acids. Germline loops: CDR1 LNHDA, CDR2 SQIVND (reference sequence). The CDR3 bases are TGTGCCAGTAGTATAGGGGGGAACGGCTACGAGCAGTACTTC. As protein: CASSIGGNGYEQYF.

This chain connects TRBV19 to TRBJ2-4, with TRBD1 as a possible D gene (5 bases). V lost 3 bases to trimming and J lost 2 bases, with 14 bases between them. Germline lookup yields CDR1 LNHDA and CDR2 SQIVND (reference sequence). CDR3 length: 16 residues. The CDR3 DNA sequence: TGTGCCAGTAGTATTGGGCAGGGTTTGACCAAAAACATTCAGTACTTC. It yields the protein CASSIGQGLTKNIQYF.

This clonotype turned up a few times. The V call is TRBV20-1, the J call TRBJ2-4; TRBD1 is a possible D gene (5 bases). Germline-derived CDR1 and CDR2 are DFQATT and SNEGSKA (reference sequence). The V end lost 5 bases, the J end lost 0 bases, and 20 bases lay between the germline ends. The CDR3 contains 17 residues. The CDR3: CSACPSGHDLAKNIQYF. DNA of the CDR3: TGCAGTGCTTGTCCTTCCGGACACGACCTAGCCAAAAACATTCAGTACTTC.

The chain joins TRBV19 to TRBJ2-1, with 10 bases lining up with TRBD2. Germline trimming cut 4 bases from V and 5 bases from J; bases unmatched to any gene: 5. CDR3 length equals 15 residues. Germline CDR1 reads LNHDA; CDR2 reads SQIVND (reference sequence). CDR3 protein: CASSTSGRADNEQFF. DNA for the CDR3: TGTGCCAGTAGTACTAGCGGGAGAGCCGACAATGAGCAGTTCTTC.

This clonotype occurred a few times. This chain joins TRBV28 and TRBJ1-4, with D perhaps TRBD1 (5 bases). CDR1 and CDR2 (germline): MDHEN, SYDVKM. The CDR3 has 15 residues. Trimming removed 5 bases at V and 0 bases at J, with 10 bases between. CDR3 loop: CASSIETATNEKLFF. The DNA of the CDR3 is TGTGCCAGCAGTATCGAGACAGCAACTAATGAAAAACTGTTTTTT.

The CDR3 sequence: CASSVAPAYEQYF. In DNA form, the CDR3 reads TGTGCCAGCAGCGTAGCGCCCGCCTACGAGCAGTACTTC. The J gene is TRBJ2-7, the V gene TRBV9, with D unresolved. There are 13 residues in the CDR3. The ends were cut back, 0 bases at V and 2 bases at J, with 6 bases in the middle. CDR1 SGDLS and CDR2 YYNGEE come from the germline V gene.

V and J are TRBV20-1 and TRBJ2-7, with TRBD2 matching over 9 bases. V gave up 0 bases and J gave up 1 base; unmatched junction bases: 4. The germline V gene has CDR1 DFQATT and CDR2 SNEGSKA (reference sequence). The CDR3 is 15 amino acids. The CDR3 nucleotides read TGCAGTGCTAGAGACCTAGCGGGAACTTCCTACGAGCAGTACTTC. As protein: CSARDLAGTSYEQYF.